Listed here are 31 T cell receptor beta chains from one sample, sequenced in a study of breast tumors, draining lymph nodes, adjacent tissues. TCRdb reanalysed the multiplex PCR reads using MiXCR and keeps one entry per CDR3 protein. The sample holds about 20,000 distinct CDR3 sequences; around 50% are singletons and the top ten take about 8.2%. Sample: breast tumor tissue. Receptors originate from a female donor with breast cancer. Some clones in this sample may be carry-over from other donors' samples.

This clonotype was counted at least ten times. The rearrangement uses TRBV5-6 and TRBJ2-5; D is uncertain. This CDR3 contains 15 residues. Germline V gene lookup returns CDR1 SGHDT and CDR2 YYEEEE. V was cut by 0 bases and J by 0 bases, with 9 bases left in between. CDR3 residues: CASSLARLHQETQYF. The CDR3 bases are TGTGCCAGCAGCTTGGCCAGATTGCACCAAGAGACCCAGTACTTC. Complete variable domain (other parts from reference TRBV5-6 and TRBJ2-5): DAGVTQSPTHLIKTRGQQVTLRCSPKSGHDTVSWYQQALGQGPQFIFQYYEEEERQRGNFPDRFSGHQFPNYSSELNVNALLLGDSALYLCASSLARLHQETQYFGPGTRLLVL.

The chain combines TRBV7-3 with TRBJ2-6, with D perhaps matching TRBD2 (5 bases). CDR1 is SGHTA, CDR2 FQGTGA, per germline. Deletions cut 5 bases from V and 0 bases from J, with 11 bases between. This CDR3 contains 16 residues. The CDR3 loop is CASSPGLCSGANVLTF. The CDR3 DNA reads TGTGCCAGCAGCCCCGGACTGTGCTCTGGGGCCAACGTCCTGACTTTC.

This clonotype was counted many times. V usage is TRBV27 and J usage is TRBJ2-7, with a weak D call TRBD2 (6 bases). V lost 5 bases and J lost 7, with 18 bases in between. The germline gives CDR1 MNHEY, CDR2 SMNVEV (reference sequence). The CDR3 is 14 residues long. The CDR3 nucleotides read TGTGCCAGCAGTAAACTCCTACCGGGACTTGAGCAGTACTTC. Protein sequence: CASSKLLPGLEQYF.

This clonotype has at least ten counts. Since a much larger clone is just one base distant, this may be a read error. The chain joins TRBV11-2 to TRBJ2-7, with a tentative D call TRBD2 (6 bases). Germline V gene sequence: CDR1 SGHAT, CDR2 FQNNGV. V was pared by 1 base and J by 5 bases, with 12 bases between. The CDR3 has 14 amino acids. The CDR3 coding sequence is TGTGCCAGCAGCTTAGTAGGCGGGACCCACGAGCAGTACTTC. This translates into CASSLVGGTHEQYF.

Worth noting for this clonotype: Relative to the germline gene, one junction end is altered; a read error may explain this. This chain links TRBV5-1 with TRBJ2-5; TRBD2 agrees at 11 bases. Looked up from germline, CDR1 is SGHRS and CDR2 is YFSETQ. The CDR3 is made up of 18 amino acids. The DNA of the CDR3 is TGTGCCAGCAGCTTAAGGGTAGCGGGAGGGGGGGCCCAAGAGACCCAGTACTTC. This gives the protein CASSLRVAGGGAQETQYF.

The rearrangement links TRBV6-1 to TRBJ2-2; TRBD1 matches 9 bases. J was trimmed by 8 bases and V by 6 bases; bases with no gene match: 7. The germline CDR1 and CDR2 sequences are MNHNS and SASEGT. This CDR3 has 14 residues. Here the CDR3 reads CASRPPTGGGELFF. Here the CDR3 DNA reads TGTGCCAGCAGACCGCCGACAGGGGGTGGGGAGCTGTTTTTT.

This chain links TRBV15 with TRBJ2-7; D ambiguous. Germline V gene sequence: CDR1 LNHNV, CDR2 YYDKDF (reference sequence). Trimming cost V 3 bases and J 2 bases, with 8 bases left between them. There are 13 residues in the CDR3. The CDR3 reads CATSSGETYEQYF. CDR3 nucleotides: TGTGCCACCAGCAGCGGTGAGACCTACGAGCAGTACTTC.

This clonotype was observed at least ten times. Since a much larger clone is just one base distant, this may be a read error. As DNA, the CDR3 is TGCAGTGCTTTTGACTCCACGCATGGAGCGACCCAGTACTTC. It encodes CSAFDSTHGATQYF. The J gene is TRBJ2-5, the V gene TRBV20-1; D gene ambiguous. The CDR3 loop spans 14 amino acids. CDR1 is DFQATT and CDR2 is SNEGSKA in the germline V gene (reference sequence). V shed 5 bases and J shed 7 bases, with 20 bases lying between them.

By share, this clonotype ranks as medium-sized (0.01 to 0.1%). The chain employs TRBV15 and TRBJ2-3; TRBD2 agrees at 9 bases. The CDR3 is 17 amino acids. Germline values: CDR1 LNHNV, CDR2 YYDKDF (reference sequence). Trimming took 0 bases from V and 2 from J; bases not matched to a gene: 6. This CDR3 reads CATSRDRASGNTDTQYF. In DNA form, the CDR3 reads TGTGCCACCAGCAGAGATAGGGCTAGCGGGAACACAGATACGCAGTATTTT.

J is TRBJ2-1 and V is TRBV15; 12 nucleotides match TRBD2. Germline CDR1 LNHNV, CDR2 YYDKDF (reference sequence). Germline trimming cut 1 base from V and 2 bases from J; bases unmatched to any gene: 9. The CDR3 is 19 residues long. In DNA form, the CDR3 reads TGTGCCACCAGCAGAGCCTTTGGACTAGCGGGAAACGCCTACAATGAGCAGTTCTTC. Its translation is CATSRAFGLAGNAYNEQFF.

This clonotype was picked up many times. The chain employs TRBV13 and TRBJ1-2, with unresolved D. This CDR3 region has 14 residues. The germline V gene encodes CDR1 PRHDT and CDR2 FYEKMQ (reference sequence). V gave up 3 bases and J gave up 1 base, with 9 bases separating them. In DNA form, the CDR3 reads TGTGCCAGCAGCTTTGGGGTCGATAACTATGGCTACACCTTC. Translated, it gives CASSFGVDNYGYTF.

The rearrangement links TRBV7-3 to TRBJ2-1; 7 nucleotides align to TRBD2. The CDR3 contains 15 residues. The V segment lost 1 base and the J segment 2 bases; nucleotides outside the gene matches: 2. CDR1 is SGHTA and CDR2 is FQGTGA in the germline V gene. Here the CDR3 reads CASSLSGSTYNEQFF. The CDR3 DNA sequence: TGTGCCAGCAGCTTAAGCGGGAGCACCTACAATGAGCAGTTCTTC.

V gene TRBV9 combines with J gene TRBJ2-5; D is unresolved. V lost 0 bases, J lost 0 bases, and 6 bases lay in between. The CDR3 totals 14 residues. The germline CDR1 and CDR2 sequences are SGDLS and YYNGEE. This CDR3 is CASSVGAHQETQYF. CDR3 in DNA: TGTGCCAGCAGCGTAGGGGCTCACCAAGAGACCCAGTACTTC. Using reference TRBV9 and TRBJ2-5 for the parts outside the CDR3, the full variable domain is DSGVTQTPKHLITATGQRVTLRCSPRSGDLSVYWYQQSLDQGLQFLIQYYNGEERAKGNILERFSAQQFPDLHSELNLSSLELGDSALYFCASSVGAHQETQYFGPGTRLLVL.

CDR3 in DNA: TGTGCCACCAGCCGCCTCAGGGGAGAGCAGTTCTTC. Translated: CATSRLRGEQFF. The chain recombines TRBV24-1 with TRBJ2-1; D might be TRBD1 (6 bases). CDR1 is KGHDR and CDR2 is SFDVKD in the germline V gene. The CDR3 is made up of 12 amino acids. Trimming shortened V by 7 bases and J by 10 bases, and 13 bases separated the two germline ends.

Ten or more counts support this clonotype. The V gene is TRBV9, the J gene TRBJ1-1; maybe TRBD1 (6 bases). Per germline, CDR1 SGDLS and CDR2 YYNGEE. The germline V and J ends were trimmed by 0 bases and 11 bases, with 17 bases remaining between them. CDR3 size: 14 residues. CDR3 DNA: TGTGCCAGCAGCGTAGGAGTGAAGGGGGTGGGTGCTTTCTTT. Amino acids: CASSVGVKGVGAFF. The variable domain in full, completed from reference TRBV9 and TRBJ1-1, reads DSGVTQTPKHLITATGQRVTLRCSPRSGDLSVYWYQQSLDQGLQFLIQYYNGEERAKGNILERFSAQQFPDLHSELNLSSLELGDSALYFCASSVGVKGVGAFFGQGTRLTVV.

This clonotype is classed as medium-sized (0.01 to 0.1%). The chain is built from TRBV3-1 and TRBJ2-7; tentative D call: TRBD1 (5 bases). From germline, CDR1 is LGHDT and CDR2 YNNKEL (reference sequence). The V and J ends lost 0 bases and 0 bases respectively, with 12 bases between them. This CDR3 has 16 residues. The CDR3: CASSQDSRDSSYEQYF. In nucleotides, the CDR3 is TGTGCCAGCAGCCAAGATAGTAGAGACAGCTCCTACGAGCAGTACTTC.

In the case of this clonotype: An end of the junction differs from the germline gene, which may be a read error. V is TRBV5-1 and J is TRBJ1-3; no firm D call. Germline V CDR1 and CDR2: SGHRS, YFSETQ. This CDR3 region has 15 residues. This CDR3 is CASRVDGSSGNIIYF. For the CDR3, the DNA is TGCGCCAGCAGAGTGGACGGATCCTCTGGAAACATCATATATTTT.

The J gene is TRBJ2-7, the V gene TRBV5-5; 12 bases are shared with TRBD1. The trim removed 4 bases at V and 7 bases at J, leaving 6 bases unmatched. Germline V gives CDR1 SGHKS, CDR2 YYEKEE (reference sequence). The CDR3 covers 14 residues. CDR3 in amino acids: CASSPGQGAREQYF. The DNA of the CDR3 is TGTGCCAGCAGCCCGGGACAGGGGGCGCGGGAGCAGTACTTC.

This clonotype occurred many times. This chain connects TRBV6-6 to TRBJ2-3; 9 bases line up with TRBD2. This CDR3 region has 14 residues. CDR1 is MNHNY and CDR2 is SVGAGI in the germline V gene (reference sequence). The junction had 7 bases not matched to a gene; V was cut back by 10 bases and J by 2 bases. The CDR3 DNA follows: TGTGCCACCTCAAGCGGGAGGAACACAGATACGCAGTATTTT. Translating it yields CATSSGRNTDTQYF.

The table lists this clonotype with many counts. The chain has TRBV5-1 and TRBJ1-2, with D perhaps matching TRBD1 (6 bases). This CDR3 is built from 14 residues. CDR1 and CDR2 from the germline V gene are SGHRS and YFSETQ. The V gene lost 4 bases and the J gene lost 5 bases, with 15 bases spanning the gap. The chain's CDR3 is CASSLDDRIYGYTF. CDR3 nucleotides: TGCGCCAGCAGCCTGGACGACAGGATTTATGGCTACACCTTC.

The rearrangement joins TRBV29-1 to TRBJ1-1; D is ambiguous. The V and J ends lost 2 bases and 11 bases respectively, with 3 bases between them. Per germline, CDR1 SQVTM and CDR2 ANQGSEA. This CDR3 is 8 amino acids long. The CDR3 protein is CSVETAFF. CDR3 in DNA: TGCAGCGTTGAAACGGCTTTCTTT. Variable domain in full (rest from reference TRBV29-1 and TRBJ1-1): SAVISQKPSRDICQRGTSLTIQCQVDSQVTMMFWYRQQPGQSLTLIATANQGSEATYESGFVIDKFPISRPNLTFSTLTVSNMSPEDSSIYLCSVETAFFGQGTRLTVV.

Many counts were recorded for this clonotype. The rearrangement uses TRBV6-4 and TRBJ2-2; D not resolved. CDR3 length: 12 amino acids. The ends were cut back, 6 bases at V and 0 bases at J, with 2 bases in the middle. Germline V CDR1 and CDR2: MRHNA, SNTAGT. The CDR3 coding sequence is TGTGCCAGCAGCCCGAACACCGGGGAGCTGTTTTTT. Translating it yields CASSPNTGELFF.

Within the sample, this clonotype is large. The chain recombines TRBV29-1 with TRBJ2-1; tentatively, D is TRBD2 (5 bases). Trimming pared 1 base from V and 8 bases from J, leaving 9 bases between. Germline V CDR1 and CDR2: SQVTM, ANQGSEA. This CDR3 region has 12 residues. The CDR3 reads CSVEGLADEQFF. In DNA form, the CDR3 reads TGCAGCGTTGAAGGGCTAGCCGATGAGCAGTTCTTC.

This clonotype was seen ten or more times. V and J are TRBV20-1 and TRBJ2-5; 12 bases agree with TRBD2. V was pared by 6 bases and J by 5 bases, with 10 bases of the junction left unmatched. The CDR3 spans 15 residues. CDR1 is DFQATT, CDR2 SNEGSKA, per germline (reference sequence). The CDR3: CSATDTSGRTETQYF. Written as DNA, the CDR3 is TGCAGTGCCACGGACACTAGCGGGAGGACTGAGACCCAGTACTTC.

The chain recombines TRBV7-9 with TRBJ2-5; a weak D match, TRBD2 (5 bases). CDR1 is SEHNR and CDR2 is FQNEAQ in the germline V gene (reference sequence). The CDR3 totals 16 residues. V shed 7 bases and J shed 9 bases, with 27 bases lying between them. DNA for the CDR3: TGTGCCAGCACCTTCCCCTCGGGAACTTCTCAAGGAGCCCAGTACTTC. Translation gives CASTFPSGTSQGAQYF. Complete variable domain (other parts from reference TRBV7-9 and TRBJ2-5): DTGVSQNPRHKITKRGQNVTFRCDPISEHNRLYWYRQTLGQGPEFLTYFQNEAQLEKSRLLSDRFSAERPKGSFSTLEIQRTEQGDSAMYLCASTFPSGTSQGAQYFGPGTRLLVL.

This clonotype was counted many times. This chain connects TRBV4-1 to TRBJ2-7; D possibly corresponds to TRBD2 (7 bases). This CDR3 spans 19 amino acids. The ends were cut back, 0 bases at V and 0 bases at J, with 21 bases in the middle. The V gene's germline CDR1 is MGHRA and CDR2 YSYEKL. DNA for the CDR3: TGCGCCAGCAGCCAAGATCAAGCGGGACAAAAAACTATCTCCTACGAGCAGTACTTC. It is translated as CASSQDQAGQKTISYEQYF.

DNA of the CDR3: TGTGCCAGCAGCTTACTTAGGGACGGTGACGAGCAGTACGTC. Amino acid sequence: CASSLLRDGDEQYV. This chain links TRBV7-8 with TRBJ2-7; either TRBD1 or TRBD2 may supply D (5 bases each). This CDR3 spans 14 amino acids. Germline loops: CDR1 SGHVS, CDR2 FQNEAQ. V was clipped by 2 bases and J by 5 bases, with 13 bases between them.

The genes are TRBV7-2 and TRBJ2-3; TRBD2 matches at 8 bases. The CDR3 is 15 amino acids. V trimming: 11 bases; J trimming: 0 bases; junction bases outside the gene matches: 10. Germline V gene sequence: CDR1 SGHTA, CDR2 FQGNSA. CDR3 in DNA: TGTGCCGCGTCCCCTTCTAGCGGGAGCACAGATACGCAGTATTTT. Its protein is CAASPSSGSTDTQYF.

To note about this clonotype: One end of the junction fails to match germline, which may point to a read error. This sequence joins TRBV12-3 or TRBV12-4 and TRBJ2-2; possible D gene TRBD1, 5 bases. CDR3 size: 15 residues. CDR3 amino acids: CASRERGKDTGELFF. DNA of the CDR3: TGTGCTAGCAGGGAAAGGGGAAAGGACACCGGGGAGCTGTTTTTT.

This clonotype was recorded many times. This rearrangement joins TRBV5-5 to TRBJ1-2, with D tentatively TRBD1 (5 bases). Germline CDR1 and CDR2: SGHKS and YYEKEE (reference sequence). V was shortened by 4 bases and J by 4 bases, with 11 bases between the two germline ends. This CDR3 region has 13 residues. The CDR3 is CASSTGLTYGYTF. The CDR3, as DNA: TGTGCCAGCAGCACAGGACTGACCTATGGCTACACCTTC.

This clonotype was observed once. V and J are TRBV20-1 and TRBJ2-7, with TRBD2 as a possible D gene (5 bases). Trimming took 0 bases from V and 5 from J, leaving 11 bases between them. Germline V gene sequence: CDR1 DFQATT, CDR2 SNEGSKA (reference sequence). There are 13 residues in the CDR3. This chain's CDR3 is CSARESGLDEQYF. CDR3 nucleotide sequence: TGCAGTGCTAGAGAAAGTGGACTCGACGAGCAGTACTTC.